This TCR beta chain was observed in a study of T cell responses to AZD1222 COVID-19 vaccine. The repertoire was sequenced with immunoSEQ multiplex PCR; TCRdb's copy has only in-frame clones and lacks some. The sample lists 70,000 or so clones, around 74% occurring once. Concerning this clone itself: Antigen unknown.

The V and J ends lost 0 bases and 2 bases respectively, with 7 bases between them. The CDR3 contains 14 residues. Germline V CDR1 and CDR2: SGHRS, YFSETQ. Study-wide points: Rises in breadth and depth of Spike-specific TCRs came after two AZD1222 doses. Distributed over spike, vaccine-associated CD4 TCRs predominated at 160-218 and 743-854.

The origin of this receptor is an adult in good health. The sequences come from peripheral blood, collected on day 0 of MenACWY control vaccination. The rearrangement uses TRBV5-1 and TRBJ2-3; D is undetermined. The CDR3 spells CASSLGRDTDTQYF. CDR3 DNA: TGCGCCAGCAGCTTGGGTAGAGACACAGATACGCAGTATTTT.